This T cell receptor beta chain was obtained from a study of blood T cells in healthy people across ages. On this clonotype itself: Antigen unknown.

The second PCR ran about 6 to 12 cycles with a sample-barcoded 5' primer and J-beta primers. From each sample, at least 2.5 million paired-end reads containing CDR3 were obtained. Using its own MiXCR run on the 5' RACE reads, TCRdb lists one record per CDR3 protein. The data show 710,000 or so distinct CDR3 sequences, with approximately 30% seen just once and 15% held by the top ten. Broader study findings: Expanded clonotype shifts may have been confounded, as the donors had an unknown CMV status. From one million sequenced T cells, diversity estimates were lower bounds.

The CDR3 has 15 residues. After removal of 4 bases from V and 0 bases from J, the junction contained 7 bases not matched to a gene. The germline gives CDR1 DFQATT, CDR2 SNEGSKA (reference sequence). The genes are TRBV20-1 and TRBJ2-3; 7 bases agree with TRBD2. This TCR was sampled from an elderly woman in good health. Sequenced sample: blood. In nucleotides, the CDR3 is TGCAGTGCTAACCGGGCAGCGGGGAGCACAGATACGCAGTATTTT. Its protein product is CSANRAAGSTDTQYF.